A selection of T cell receptor beta chains follows, all from one sample in a study of long-term antiretroviral therapy in people with HIV. The assay was immunoSEQ multiplex PCR, and TCRdb's table has in-frame clones only and misses some. The sample lists about 30,000 clones, roughly 90% occurring once. Sequencing was performed on unsorted PBMCs, taken 0.5 years after starting antiretroviral therapy. All receptors derive from a woman aged 18-29 years with HIV. The CDR3 runs from the conserved cysteine through the conserved F or W. Fields, in order: D gene, V gene, clone size, J gene, CDR3 protein, CDR3 DNA. D genes are given only for firm matches. Size is stated for part of the rows, as once, few or many counts, or as a class when the clone is expanded.

d_call: .; v_call: TRBV10-2; clone_size: .; j_call: TRBJ1-1; cdr3_aa: CASSEPGGVNTEAFF; cdr3_nt: TGCGCCAGCAGTGAGCCCGGGGGGGTGAACACTGAAGCTTTCTTT
d_call: .; v_call: TRBV7-2; clone_size: once; j_call: TRBJ2-2; cdr3_aa: CASSYAGARNTGELFF; cdr3_nt: TGTGCCAGCAGCTACGCCGGGGCGCGTAACACCGGGGAGCTGTTTTTT
d_call: .; v_call: TRBV27; clone_size: .; j_call: TRBJ2-7; cdr3_aa: CASRPSTGALHEQYF; cdr3_nt: TGTGCCAGCAGGCCTAGCACAGGTGCCCTCCACGAGCAGTACTTC
d_call: .; v_call: TRBV11-3; clone_size: .; j_call: TRBJ1-4; cdr3_aa: CASSRGDEKLFF; cdr3_nt: TGTGCCAGCAGCCGGGGGGATGAAAAACTGTTTTTT
d_call: TRBD1; v_call: TRBV15; clone_size: .; j_call: TRBJ2-7; cdr3_aa: CATSRERQGGYEQYF; cdr3_nt: TGTGCCACCAGCAGGGAAAGACAGGGGGGCTACGAGCAGTACTTC
d_call: TRBD2; v_call: TRBV11-2; clone_size: .; j_call: TRBJ2-2; cdr3_aa: CASSSKASGYTGELFF; cdr3_nt: TGTGCCAGCAGCTCCAAGGCTAGCGGTTACACCGGGGAGCTGTTTTTT
d_call: TRBD2; v_call: TRBV7-3; clone_size: .; j_call: TRBJ2-5; cdr3_aa: CASSLLGLAGESETQYF; cdr3_nt: TGTGCCAGCAGCTTACTCGGACTAGCGGGAGAGAGTGAGACCCAGTACTTC
d_call: .; v_call: TRBV18; clone_size: .; j_call: TRBJ2-7; cdr3_aa: CASSPDERWSAQEQYF; cdr3_nt: TGTGCCAGCTCACCGGACGAGCGGTGGTCCGCTCAGGAGCAGTACTTC
d_call: .; v_call: TRBV19; clone_size: .; j_call: TRBJ1-2; cdr3_aa: CASTRGGGRSYTF; cdr3_nt: TGTGCCAGTACTCGAGGTGGGGGCAGAAGTTACACCTTC
d_call: .; v_call: TRBV27; clone_size: .; j_call: TRBJ2-6; cdr3_aa: CASSLLGGAKGANVLTF; cdr3_nt: TGTGCCAGCAGTTTACTTGGGGGGGCGAAGGGGGCCAACGTCCTGACTTTC
d_call: .; v_call: TRBV11-1; clone_size: once; j_call: TRBJ2-5; cdr3_aa: CASSLSKGTQYF; cdr3_nt: TGTGCCAGCAGCTTATCCAAGGGGACCCAGTACTTC
d_call: TRBD2; v_call: TRBV4-1; clone_size: once; j_call: TRBJ2-1; cdr3_aa: CASSQDLGGSRNEQFF; cdr3_nt: TGCGCCAGCAGCCAAGATCTCGGCGGGAGTAGAAATGAGCAGTTCTTC
d_call: .; v_call: TRBV12-5; clone_size: .; j_call: TRBJ2-1; cdr3_aa: CASGSSSGFGEQFF; cdr3_nt: TGTGCTAGTGGTTCGTCGTCGGGGTTCGGTGAGCAGTTCTTC
d_call: .; v_call: TRBV7-2; clone_size: .; j_call: TRBJ2-4; cdr3_aa: CASSAQEATKNIQYF; cdr3_nt: TGTGCCAGCAGCGCCCAAGAAGCGACCAAAAACATTCAGTACTTC
d_call: .; v_call: TRBV5-1; clone_size: .; j_call: TRBJ1-1; cdr3_aa: CASSLAGKGLSTEAFF; cdr3_nt: TGCGCCAGCAGCTTGGCCGGGAAGGGGCTGAGTACTGAAGCTTTCTTT
d_call: TRBD1; v_call: TRBV9; clone_size: once; j_call: TRBJ1-1; cdr3_aa: CASSGRQGGTEAFF; cdr3_nt: TGTGCCAGCAGCGGACGACAGGGAGGCACTGAAGCTTTCTTT
d_call: .; v_call: TRBV5-1; clone_size: .; j_call: TRBJ2-2; cdr3_aa: CASSLLQDVTGELFF; cdr3_nt: TGCGCCAGCAGCTTGTTACAGGATGTGACCGGGGAGCTGTTTTTT
d_call: .; v_call: TRBV28; clone_size: .; j_call: TRBJ2-7; cdr3_aa: CASQSGAGSYEQYF; cdr3_nt: TGTGCCAGCCAGTCAGGGGCTGGATCATACGAGCAGTACTTC
d_call: TRBD1; v_call: TRBV29-1; clone_size: .; j_call: TRBJ1-1; cdr3_aa: CSGKTGGDTEAFF; cdr3_nt: TGCAGCGGGAAGACAGGGGGGGACACTGAAGCTTTCTTT
d_call: .; v_call: TRBV5-1; clone_size: .; j_call: TRBJ2-2; cdr3_aa: CASTLENTGELFF; cdr3_nt: TGCGCCAGCACCCTCGAGAACACCGGGGAGCTGTTTTTT
d_call: .; v_call: TRBV28; clone_size: .; j_call: TRBJ1-5; cdr3_aa: CASSFGQPQHF; cdr3_nt: TGTGCCAGCAGTTTCGGGCAGCCCCAGCATTTT
d_call: .; v_call: TRBV10-2; clone_size: .; j_call: TRBJ2-1; cdr3_aa: CASRGNEQFF; cdr3_nt: TGCGCCAGCAGGGGTAATGAGCAGTTCTTC